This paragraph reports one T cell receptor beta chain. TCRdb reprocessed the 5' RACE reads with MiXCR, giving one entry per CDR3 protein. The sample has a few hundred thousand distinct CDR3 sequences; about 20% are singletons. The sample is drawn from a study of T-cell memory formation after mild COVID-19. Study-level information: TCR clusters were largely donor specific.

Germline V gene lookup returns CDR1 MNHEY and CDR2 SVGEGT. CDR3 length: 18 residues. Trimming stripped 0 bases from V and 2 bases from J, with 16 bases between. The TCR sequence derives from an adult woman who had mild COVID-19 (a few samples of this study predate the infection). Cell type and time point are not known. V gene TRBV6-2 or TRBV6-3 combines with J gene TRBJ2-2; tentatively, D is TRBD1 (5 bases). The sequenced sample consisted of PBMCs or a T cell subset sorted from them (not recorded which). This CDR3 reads CASSYSYVGPLNTGELFF. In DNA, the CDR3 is TGTGCCAGCAGTTACTCGTATGTGGGGCCCCTCAACACCGGGGAGCTGTTTTTT.